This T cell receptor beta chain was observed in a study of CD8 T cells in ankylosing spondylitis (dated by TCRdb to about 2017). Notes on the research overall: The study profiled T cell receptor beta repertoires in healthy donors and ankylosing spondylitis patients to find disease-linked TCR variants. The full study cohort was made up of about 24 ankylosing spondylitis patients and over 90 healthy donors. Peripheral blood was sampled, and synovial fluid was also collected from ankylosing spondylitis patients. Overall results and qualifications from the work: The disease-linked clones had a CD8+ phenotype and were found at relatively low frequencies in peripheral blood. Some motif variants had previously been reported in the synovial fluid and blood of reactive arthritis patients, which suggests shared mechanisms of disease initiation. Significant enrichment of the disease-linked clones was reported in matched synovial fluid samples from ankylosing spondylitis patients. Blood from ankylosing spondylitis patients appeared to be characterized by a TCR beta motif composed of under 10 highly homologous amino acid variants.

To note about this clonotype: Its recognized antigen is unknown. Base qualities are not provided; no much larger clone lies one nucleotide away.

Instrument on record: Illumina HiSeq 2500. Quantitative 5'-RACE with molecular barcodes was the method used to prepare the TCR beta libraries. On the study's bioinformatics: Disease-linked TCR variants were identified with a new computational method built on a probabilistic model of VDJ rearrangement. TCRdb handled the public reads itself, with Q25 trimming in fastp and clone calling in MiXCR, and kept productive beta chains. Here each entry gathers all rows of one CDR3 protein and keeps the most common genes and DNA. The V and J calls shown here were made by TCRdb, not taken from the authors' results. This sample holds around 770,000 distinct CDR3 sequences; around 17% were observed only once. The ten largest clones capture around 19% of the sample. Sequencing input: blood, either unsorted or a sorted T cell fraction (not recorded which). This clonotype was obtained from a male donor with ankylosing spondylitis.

The CDR3 corresponds to CASTPLMWEGETQYF. Read as DNA, the sequence is TGTGCCAGCACCCCCCTCATGTGGGAAGGAGAGACCCAGTACTTC. This receptor chain uses TRBV28 and TRBJ2-5; no D gene can be assigned with confidence. V is clipped by 7 bases and J by 4 bases, and the sequence between their germline boundaries is 19 bases long. The CDR3 goes from the cysteine to the phenylalanine over 15 residues. Only the CDR3 DNA stays, 45 bases, in frame from base 1. Based on the germline V gene, the CDR1 and CDR2 sequences are MDHEN and SYDVKM.